This TCR beta chain was identified in a study of blood T cell repertoires in COVID-19. The overall study: COVID-19 samples collected from the United States, Italy and Spain covered acute and convalescent phases. From T cells, B-cell-depleted T cells, or PBMCs came the material, which was cDNA or gDNA.

The count of this clone is one. Authors' analysis steps: Reference gene primer amplification gave estimated nucleated cell counts. This table comes from immunoSEQ multiplex PCR, and its TCRdb copy is limited to in-frame clones, with some not included. That table is the source of V, J and clone size, and D and trimming were worked out from the DNA. The repertoire holds under 20,000 clones, with around 81% as singletons. The sequenced sample was peripheral blood. This receptor was obtained from a human donor in a cohort sampled during active COVID-19.

The CDR3 is CASSKAGTGGYDEQFF. The CDR3 DNA reads TGTGCCAGCAGCAAGGCCGGGACAGGGGGTTATGATGAGCAGTTCTTC. The J gene is TRBJ2-1, the V gene TRBV21-1; no check of the table's D call, TRBD1, against the DNA was made. TRBV21-1 is listed as a pseudogene. The CDR3 is 16 residues long.